This T cell receptor beta chain derives from a study of T cell repertoires in ileal Crohn's disease. Study-level background: Thiopurines (around eleven) or anti-TNF agents (about 19) were given postoperatively to about half. The MI sample came from the proximal margin of the surgical specimen. Roughly 0.55 micrograms of biopsy DNA per sample underwent TCRB immunosequencing.

Whole-study results and caveats: Compared with non-smokers, active smokers at surgery showed more clonal expansions.

CDR3 length: 16 amino acids. V was pared by 6 bases and J by 5 bases, with 6 bases of the junction left unmatched. CDR1 and CDR2 from the germline V gene are LNHDA and SQIVND (reference sequence). This clone turned up a few times. The antigen is not known. Sequencing was performed with immunoSEQ multiplex PCR; in TCRdb, only in-frame clones are kept and a portion is missing. The table shows about 7,200 clones, with 75% to 85% occurring only once. The time point: proximal margin of the surgical specimen (macroscopically non-inflamed). The sample was ileal tissue. The J gene is TRBJ2-1, the V gene TRBV19, with 14 bases matching TRBD2. This sequence was found in an adult with Crohn's disease. As DNA, the CDR3 is TGTGCCAGTAGGACTAGCGGGGGGGCCTATAACAATGAGCAGTTCTTC. Protein product: CASRTSGGAYNNEQFF.